The rows below give T cell receptor beta chains drawn from one sample of a study of molecular identifiers for immune sequencing clone quantification. TCRdb re-called the PCR reads through MiXCR, storing one row per CDR3 protein. The table lists tens of thousands of distinct CDR3 sequences, about a third of them singletons, with 3.8% in the top ten. Sequencing was performed on naive CD8+ T cells from blood, with Jurkat cell RNA spiked in. The receptors come from a human donor in good health. Some libraries in this study had Jurkat cell RNA spiked in. Each CDR3 is given with its conserved first and last residue. D genes are given only for firm matches. Part of the rows lack a size; the others show once, few, many or a class for expanded clones.

clone_size	d_call	v_call	j_call	cdr3_aa	cdr3_nt
few	TRBD2	TRBV20-1	TRBJ2-1	CSAVSRQRDYNEQFF	TGCAGTGCGGTGAGTCGGCAGCGGGACTACAATGAGCAGTTCTTC
few	-	TRBV7-6	TRBJ1-5	CASSLGGNDQPQHF	TGTGCCAGCAGCTTAGGAGGGAACGATCAGCCCCAGCATTTT
-	-	TRBV6-2/TRBV6-3	TRBJ2-5	CASSGSVNQETQYF	TGTGCCAGCAGTGGGAGCGTCAACCAAGAGACCCAGTACTTC
many	-	TRBV7-2	TRBJ1-1	CASSPHPEAFF	TGTGCCAGCAGCCCCCACCCTGAAGCTTTCTTT
-	-	TRBV7-9	TRBJ2-1	CASIPLRDEQFF	TGTGCCAGCATCCCCTTGCGGGATGAGCAGTTCTTC
-	TRBD1	TRBV19	TRBJ1-2	CAIKPRTGTNYGYTF	TGTGCCATCAAACCCCGGACAGGGACTAACTATGGCTACACCTTC
many	TRBD2	TRBV29-1	TRBJ2-7	CSVEDVGEKRAGVEQYF	TGCAGCGTTGAAGATGTAGGGGAAAAAAGGGCGGGAGTCGAGCAGTACTTC
-	-	TRBV25-1	TRBJ2-7	CASSAPQGRGKYF	TGTGCCAGCAGTGCTCCACAGGGAAGGGGGAAGTACTTC
once	-	TRBV4-1	TRBJ1-6	CASSQDSSPLHF	TGCGCCAGCAGCCAAGACTCTTCACCCCTCCACTTT
many	TRBD1	TRBV28	TRBJ2-3	CASSINSDRAWGDTQYF	TGTGCCAGCAGTATCAACTCAGACAGGGCTTGGGGAGATACGCAGTATTTT
many	-	TRBV7-8	TRBJ1-1	CASNPTAGETEAFF	TGTGCCAGCAACCCCACGGCAGGTGAAACTGAAGCTTTCTTT
few	TRBD1	TRBV20-1	TRBJ1-4	CSARDPGQGGKLFF	TGCAGTGCTAGAGACCCGGGACAGGGCGGTAAACTGTTTTTT
few	TRBD2	TRBV28	TRBJ2-7	CASAPSGRPDEQYF	TGTGCCAGCGCCCCTAGCGGGAGGCCGGACGAGCAGTACTTC
-	TRBD2	TRBV28	TRBJ2-7	CASRMAGAYEQYF	TGTGCCAGCAGGATGGCGGGAGCTTACGAGCAGTACTTC
few	-	TRBV28	TRBJ2-7	CASSFAGLNEQYF	TGTGCCAGCAGTTTCGCGGGGTTGAACGAGCAGTACTTC
many	-	TRBV9	TRBJ2-7	CASSPSDGYEQYF	TGTGCCAGCAGCCCGTCGGACGGATACGAGCAGTACTTC
once	-	TRBV12-3/TRBV12-4	TRBJ2-1	CASSPGTSNSYYGQFF	TGTGCCAGCAGTCCCGGGACGTCTAACTCCTACTATGGGCAGTTCTTC
-	-	TRBV27	TRBJ1-5	CASSTSGASNQPQHF	TGTGCCAGCAGTACCTCGGGGGCCTCTAATCAGCCCCAGCATTTT
few	-	TRBV11-2	TRBJ1-5	CASSLEGGQPQHF	TGTGCCAGCAGCTTAGAAGGTGGACAGCCCCAGCATTTT
few	-	TRBV6-5	TRBJ2-7	CASIGRDYEQYF	TGTGCCAGCATCGGCAGGGACTACGAGCAGTACTTC
-	-	TRBV12-3/TRBV12-4	TRBJ2-7	CASSSVPGAHEQYF	TGTGCCAGCAGTTCGGTGCCGGGAGCCCACGAGCAGTACTTC
few	-	TRBV12-3/TRBV12-4	TRBJ2-2	CASSFGTGELFF	TGTGCCAGCAGTTTCGGCACCGGGGAGCTGTTTTTT
-	-	TRBV28	TRBJ2-2	CASSFQGGNTGELFF	TGTGCCAGCAGTTTTCAGGGTGGGAACACCGGGGAGCTGTTTTTT
-	TRBD2	TRBV19	TRBJ2-1	CASTNGGGNNEQFF	TGTGCCAGTACCAATGGGGGGGGAAACAATGAGCAGTTCTTC
-	-	TRBV5-1	TRBJ2-5	CASSFGGNQETQYF	TGCGCCAGCAGCTTTGGGGGGAACCAAGAGACCCAGTACTTC
-	-	TRBV5-6	TRBJ2-1	CASSKGLYGLF	TGTGCCAGCAGCAAGGGACTCTATGGCCTCTTC
-	-	TRBV11-1	TRBJ2-3	CASSFHGNADTQYF	TGTGCCAGCAGCTTTCACGGGAACGCAGATACGCAGTATTTT
few	TRBD2	TRBV12-3/TRBV12-4	TRBJ2-7	CASSKTRTSGTYEQYF	TGTGCCAGCAGCAAAACAAGGACTAGCGGGACCTACGAGCAGTACTTC
many	-	TRBV7-8	TRBJ1-1	CASSSWTEMNTEAFF	TGTGCCAGCAGCTCGTGGACAGAGATGAACACTGAAGCTTTCTTT
-	TRBD2	TRBV12-3/TRBV12-4	TRBJ2-1	CASSPDRGEGRGHNEQFF	TGTGCCAGCAGCCCTGATCGAGGGGAGGGGCGGGGTCACAATGAGCAGTTCTTC
-	-	TRBV19	TRBJ2-7	CASSIGPGTAYEQYF	TGTGCCAGTAGTATCGGCCCGGGGACGGCCTACGAGCAGTACTTC
many	-	TRBV5-5	TRBJ1-1	CASSLLYTNTEAFF	TGTGCCAGCAGCTTGTTGTACACCAACACTGAAGCTTTCTTT
few	TRBD1	TRBV7-9	TRBJ2-7	CASSPRDRGAYEQYF	TGTGCCAGCAGCCCCCGGGACAGGGGTGCCTACGAGCAGTACTTC
many	TRBD2	TRBV9	TRBJ2-7	CASSVGLADYEQYF	TGTGCCAGCAGCGTCGGTCTAGCGGACTACGAGCAGTACTTC
few	TRBD1	TRBV19	TRBJ1-5	CASSIGDRGYQPQHF	TGTGCCAGTAGTATAGGTGACAGGGGGTATCAGCCCCAGCATTTT
few	-	TRBV20-1	TRBJ1-6	CSAEGGTSESPLHF	TGCAGTGCCGAGGGGGGGACTTCAGAATCACCCCTCCACTTT
-	-	TRBV29-1	TRBJ2-7	CSVELEYEQYF	TGCAGCGTTGAACTGGAGTACGAGCAGTACTTC
-	-	TRBV4-2	TRBJ1-2	CASSQAPAADYYGYTF	TGTGCCAGCAGCCAAGCTCCCGCGGCAGACTACTATGGCTACACCTTC
few	-	TRBV11-2	TRBJ2-7	CASSLVTGLPYEQYF	TGTGCCAGCAGCTTAGTTACGGGACTCCCCTACGAGCAGTACTTC
-	-	TRBV11-2	TRBJ1-1	CASSGQGYNTEAFF	TGTGCCAGCAGCGGCCAGGGCTACAACACTGAAGCTTTCTTT
few	-	TRBV12-3/TRBV12-4	TRBJ2-1	CASSLFTSKNEQFF	TGTGCCAGCAGTTTATTTACCAGCAAGAATGAGCAGTTCTTC
many	TRBD2	TRBV13	TRBJ2-3	CASRGTSGRVADTQYF	TGTGCCAGCAGGGGGACTAGCGGGAGAGTAGCAGATACGCAGTATTTT
-	-	TRBV28	TRBJ1-5	CASCLDNQPPHF	TGTGCCAGCTGCTTAGACAATCAGCCCCCGCATTTT
-	-	TRBV25-1	TRBJ2-7	CASSDHSGDEQYF	TGTGCCAGCAGTGATCATAGTGGGGACGAGCAGTACTTC
-	-	TRBV6-5	TRBJ2-1	CASSYGTLFDEQFF	TGTGCCAGCAGTTACGGGACGCTCTTCGATGAGCAGTTCTTC
-	-	TRBV6-2/TRBV6-3	TRBJ1-5	CASSYGAVRFGQPQHF	TGTGCCAGCAGTTACGGGGCAGTGAGGTTCGGTCAGCCCCAGCATTTT